This TCR beta chain was sequenced in a study of cytomegalovirus exposure and HLA in healthy donors. This clone has just a few counts. Other nucleotide sequences in the sample specify the same CDR3. This CDR3 is built from 12 residues. Germline V gives CDR1 LNHDA, CDR2 SQIVND (reference sequence). Trimming pared 4 bases from V and 1 base from J, leaving 4 bases between. A multiplex PCR was run with 60 Vbeta primers and 13 Jbeta primers. Assay: immunoSEQ multiplex PCR; the TCRdb copy retains only in-frame clones and omits some. The sample lists 150,000 to 200,000 clones; roughly four fifths were seen once.

The origin of this receptor is a woman between 18 and 29 years old in good health and CMV-seronegative. This rearrangement joins TRBV19 to TRBJ1-1; D remains ambiguous. Input material: PBMCs. The CDR3 region is CASSRGNTEAFF. The CDR3 DNA sequence: TGTGCCAGTAGTAGAGGGAACACTGAAGCTTTCTTT.